This entry is about one TCR beta chain. Germline values: CDR1 DFQATT, CDR2 SNEGSKA (reference sequence). V lost 6 bases, J lost 0 bases, and 10 bases stayed unmatched. The length of the CDR3 is 15 residues. The data are from a study of CD8 T cells in Susac syndrome. Random hexamers were used to reverse transcribe an amount of about 0.5 to 1 ug RNA. Amplification of TCR beta CDR3 spanned 54 Vbeta and 13 Jbeta via immunoSEQ multiplex PCR. One entry per CDR3 protein, called by TCRdb with MiXCR from the immunoSEQ multiplex PCR reads. The sample includes about 180,000 distinct CDR3 sequences, approximately 95% of them seen just once. Included as multiple sclerosis controls were treatment-naive patients who had stable or active relapsing-remitting disease. Negative isolation yielded the CD8+ and CD4+ T cells, while FACS enriched the TEMRA cells.

The sequenced sample consisted of CD8+ T cells from PBMCs. This chain joins TRBV20-1 and TRBJ2-7; 8 bases match TRBD2. The clonotype originates from a human donor with multiple sclerosis. CDR3 nucleotides: TGCAGTGCAAAGATGCCGGGACTAGGCTCCTACGAGCAGTACTTC. Residues: CSAKMPGLGSYEQYF.